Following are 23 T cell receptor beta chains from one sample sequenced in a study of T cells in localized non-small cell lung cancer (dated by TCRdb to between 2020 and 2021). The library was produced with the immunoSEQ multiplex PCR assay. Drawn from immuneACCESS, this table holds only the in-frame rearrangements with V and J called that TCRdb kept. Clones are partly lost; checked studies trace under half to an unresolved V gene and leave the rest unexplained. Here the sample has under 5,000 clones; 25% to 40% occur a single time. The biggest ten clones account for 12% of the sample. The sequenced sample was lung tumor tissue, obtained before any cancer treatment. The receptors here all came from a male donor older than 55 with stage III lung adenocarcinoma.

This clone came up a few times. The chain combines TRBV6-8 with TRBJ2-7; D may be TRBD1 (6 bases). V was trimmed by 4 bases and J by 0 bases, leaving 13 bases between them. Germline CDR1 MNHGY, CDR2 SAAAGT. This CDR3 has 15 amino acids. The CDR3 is CASSFRQGSSYEQYF. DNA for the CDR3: TGTGCCAGCAGTTTCCGCCAGGGGAGCTCCTACGAGCAGTACTTC.

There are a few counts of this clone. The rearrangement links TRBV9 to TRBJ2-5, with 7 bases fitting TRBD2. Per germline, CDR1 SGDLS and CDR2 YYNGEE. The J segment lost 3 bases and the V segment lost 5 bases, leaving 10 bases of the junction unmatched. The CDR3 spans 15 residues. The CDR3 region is CASSESTSPKETQYF. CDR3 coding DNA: TGTGCCAGCAGTGAATCGACTAGCCCAAAAGAGACCCAGTACTTC.

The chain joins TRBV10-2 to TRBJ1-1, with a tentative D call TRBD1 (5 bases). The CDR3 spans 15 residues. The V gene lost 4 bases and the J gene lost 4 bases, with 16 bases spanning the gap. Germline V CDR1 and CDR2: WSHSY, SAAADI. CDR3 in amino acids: CASSAVLGDGTEAFF. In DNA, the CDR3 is TGCGCCAGCAGTGCCGTTTTGGGGGATGGCACTGAAGCTTTCTTT.

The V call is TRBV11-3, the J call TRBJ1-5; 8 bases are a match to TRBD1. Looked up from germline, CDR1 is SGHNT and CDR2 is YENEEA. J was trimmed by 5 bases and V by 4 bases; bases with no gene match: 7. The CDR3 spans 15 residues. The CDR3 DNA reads TGTGCCAGCAGCTACGACAGGGGTCCTGATCAGCCCCAGCATTTT. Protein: CASSYDRGPDQPQHF.

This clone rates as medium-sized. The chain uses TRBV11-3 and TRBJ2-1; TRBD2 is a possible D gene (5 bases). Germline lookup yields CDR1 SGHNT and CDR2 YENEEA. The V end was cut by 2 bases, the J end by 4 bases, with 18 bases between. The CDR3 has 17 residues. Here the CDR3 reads CASSLRRGLARYNEQFF. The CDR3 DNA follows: TGTGCCAGCAGCTTACGACGCGGACTCGCACGATACAATGAGCAGTTCTTC.

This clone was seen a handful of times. The DNA for the CDR3 is TGTGCCAGCAGGAGGGAGGGACTAGCGGTCAAGACCTACGAGCAGTACTTC. Amino acid sequence: CASRREGLAVKTYEQYF. The V call is TRBV6-8, the J call TRBJ2-7; 11 nucleotides match TRBD2. The germline gives CDR1 MNHGY, CDR2 SAAAGT. V was pared by 6 bases and J by 2 bases, with 12 bases of the junction left unmatched. This CDR3 has 17 residues.

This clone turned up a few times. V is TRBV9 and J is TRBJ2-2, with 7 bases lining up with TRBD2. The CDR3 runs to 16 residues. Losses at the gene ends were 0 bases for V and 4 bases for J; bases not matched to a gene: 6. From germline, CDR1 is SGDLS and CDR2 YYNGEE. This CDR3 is CASSVGLAVTTGELFF. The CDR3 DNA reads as TGTGCCAGCAGCGTAGGGCTAGCGGTAACCACCGGGGAGCTGTTTTTT.

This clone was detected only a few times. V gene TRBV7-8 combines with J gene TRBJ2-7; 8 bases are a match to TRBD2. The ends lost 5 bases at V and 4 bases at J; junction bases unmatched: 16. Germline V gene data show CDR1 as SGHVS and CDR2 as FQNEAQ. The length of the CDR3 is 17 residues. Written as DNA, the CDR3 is TGTGCCAGCAGCAGCCGACTGGGAACTAGCGGCGCATACGAGCAGTACTTC. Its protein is CASSSRLGTSGAYEQYF.

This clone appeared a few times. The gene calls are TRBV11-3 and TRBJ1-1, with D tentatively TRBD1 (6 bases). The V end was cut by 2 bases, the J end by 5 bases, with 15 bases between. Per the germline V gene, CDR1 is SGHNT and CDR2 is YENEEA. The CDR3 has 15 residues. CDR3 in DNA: TGTGCCAGCAGCTTACCCCAGGGGCCGTTAACTGAAGCTTTCTTT. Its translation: CASSLPQGPLTEAFF. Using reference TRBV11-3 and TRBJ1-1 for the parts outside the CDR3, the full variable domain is EAGVVQSPRYKIIEKKQPVAFWCNPISGHNTLYWYLQNLGQGPELLIRYENEEAVDDSQLPKDRFSAERLKGVDSTLKIQPAELGDSAVYLCASSLPQGPLTEAFFGQGTRLTVV.

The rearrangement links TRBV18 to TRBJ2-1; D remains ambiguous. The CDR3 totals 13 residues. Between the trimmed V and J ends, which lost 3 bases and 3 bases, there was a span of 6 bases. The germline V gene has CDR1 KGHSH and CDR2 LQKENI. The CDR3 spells CASSPHYYNEQFF. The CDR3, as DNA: TGTGCCAGCTCACCGCATTACTACAATGAGCAGTTCTTC.

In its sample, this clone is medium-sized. The chain's CDR3 is CASSQAFDRNTEAFF. The CDR3 DNA reads TGTGCCAGCAGCCAGGCCTTTGACAGGAACACTGAAGCTTTCTTT. The V and J genes are TRBV11-3 and TRBJ1-1; D perhaps matches TRBD1 (5 bases). V lost 5 bases and J lost 1, with 14 bases in between. Per germline, CDR1 SGHNT and CDR2 YENEEA. The CDR3 spans 15 residues.

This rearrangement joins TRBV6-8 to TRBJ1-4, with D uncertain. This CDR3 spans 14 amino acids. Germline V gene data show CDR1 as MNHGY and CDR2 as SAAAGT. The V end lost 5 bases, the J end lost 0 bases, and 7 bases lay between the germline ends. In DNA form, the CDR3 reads TGTGCCAGCAGTCAACGGGCAACTAATGAAAAACTGTTTTTT. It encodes CASSQRATNEKLFF.

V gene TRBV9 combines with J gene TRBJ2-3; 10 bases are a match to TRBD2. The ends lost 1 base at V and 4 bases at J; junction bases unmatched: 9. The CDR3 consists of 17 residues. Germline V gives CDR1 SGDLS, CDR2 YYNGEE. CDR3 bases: TGTGCCAGCAGCGTAAGGCTAGCGGGAGTGGGGCCAGATACGCAGTATTTT. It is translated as CASSVRLAGVGPDTQYF.

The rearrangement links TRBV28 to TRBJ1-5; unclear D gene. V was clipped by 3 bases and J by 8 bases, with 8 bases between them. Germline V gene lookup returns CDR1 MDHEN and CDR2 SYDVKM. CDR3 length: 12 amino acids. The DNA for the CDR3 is TGTGCCAGCAGTTTTCGGGGTGAGCCCCAGCATTTT. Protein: CASSFRGEPQHF.

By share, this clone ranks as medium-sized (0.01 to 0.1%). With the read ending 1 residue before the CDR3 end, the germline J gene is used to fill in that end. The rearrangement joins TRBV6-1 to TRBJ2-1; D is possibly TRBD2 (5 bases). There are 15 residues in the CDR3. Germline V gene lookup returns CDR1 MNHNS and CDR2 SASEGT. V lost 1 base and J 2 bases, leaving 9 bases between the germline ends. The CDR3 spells CASSEGLRAYNEQFF. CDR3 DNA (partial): TGTGCCAGCAGTGAAGGACTAAGGGCCTACAATGAGCAGTTC.

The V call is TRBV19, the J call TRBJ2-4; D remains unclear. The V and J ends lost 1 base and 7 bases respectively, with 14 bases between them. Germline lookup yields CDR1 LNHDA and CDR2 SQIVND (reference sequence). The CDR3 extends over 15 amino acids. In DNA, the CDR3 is TGTGCCAGTAGTATAGGACTCCGCGGAGTGAACATTCAGTACTTC. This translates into CASSIGLRGVNIQYF.

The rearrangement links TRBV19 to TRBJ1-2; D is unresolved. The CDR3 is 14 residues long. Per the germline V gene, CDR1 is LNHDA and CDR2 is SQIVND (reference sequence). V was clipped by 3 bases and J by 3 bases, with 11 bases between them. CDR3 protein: CASSMEGSYYGYTF. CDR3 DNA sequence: TGTGCCAGTAGTATGGAGGGCTCTTACTATGGCTACACCTTC.

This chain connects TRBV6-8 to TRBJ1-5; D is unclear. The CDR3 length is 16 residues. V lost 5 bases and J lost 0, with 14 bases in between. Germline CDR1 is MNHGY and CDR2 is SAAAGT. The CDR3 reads CASSKRIQYSNQPQHF. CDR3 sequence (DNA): TGTGCCAGCAGTAAACGGATTCAATATAGCAATCAGCCCCAGCATTTT.

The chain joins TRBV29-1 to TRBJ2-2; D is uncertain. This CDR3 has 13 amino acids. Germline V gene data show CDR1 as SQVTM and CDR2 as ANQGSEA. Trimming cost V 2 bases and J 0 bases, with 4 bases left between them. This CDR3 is CSVESANTGELFF. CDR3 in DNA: TGCAGCGTTGAATCCGCGAACACCGGGGAGCTGTTTTTT.

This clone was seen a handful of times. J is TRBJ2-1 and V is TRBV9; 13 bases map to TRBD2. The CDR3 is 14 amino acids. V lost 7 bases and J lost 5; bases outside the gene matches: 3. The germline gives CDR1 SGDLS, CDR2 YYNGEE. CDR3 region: CASRTSGRDNEQFF. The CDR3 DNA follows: TGTGCCAGCCGGACTAGCGGGAGAGACAATGAGCAGTTCTTC.

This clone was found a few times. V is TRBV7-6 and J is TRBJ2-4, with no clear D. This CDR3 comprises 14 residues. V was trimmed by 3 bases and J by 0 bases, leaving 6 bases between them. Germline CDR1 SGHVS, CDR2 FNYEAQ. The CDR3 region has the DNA TGTGCCAGCAGCTTGTACGGAGCCAAAAACATTCAGTACTTC. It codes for CASSLYGAKNIQYF.

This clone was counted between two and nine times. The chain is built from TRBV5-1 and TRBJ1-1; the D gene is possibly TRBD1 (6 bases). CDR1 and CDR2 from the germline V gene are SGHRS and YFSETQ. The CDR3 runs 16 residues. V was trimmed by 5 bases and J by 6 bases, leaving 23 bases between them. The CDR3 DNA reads TGCGCCAGCAGTCCTGACACAGGGAGTGGAGTCGCTGAAGCTTTCTTT. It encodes CASSPDTGSGVAEAFF.

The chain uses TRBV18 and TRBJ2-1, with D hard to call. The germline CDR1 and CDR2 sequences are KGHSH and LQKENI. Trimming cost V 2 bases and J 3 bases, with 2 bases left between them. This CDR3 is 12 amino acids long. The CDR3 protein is CASSPDYNEQFF. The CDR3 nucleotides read TGTGCCAGCTCACCAGACTACAATGAGCAGTTCTTC.